The rows below give T cell receptor beta chains drawn from one sample of a study of cytomegalovirus exposure and HLA in healthy donors. Data came from immunoSEQ multiplex PCR; TCRdb stores just in-frame clones and leaves some out. The sample has about 98,000 clones; roughly 90% are singletons. The sequenced sample was PBMCs. All receptors come from a man between 18 and 35 years old in good health and CMV-seropositive. Both conserved end residues are part of each CDR3. Fields, in order: V gene, J gene, clone size, D gene, CDR3 protein, CDR3 DNA. The D gene is left open where the match is weak. Some rows mark clone size as missing; the rest say once, few, many or name a class of expanded clone.

v_call: TRBV7-9; j_call: TRBJ2-6; clone_size: .; d_call: .; cdr3_aa: CAGPDRYSGANVLTF; cdr3_nt: TGTGCCGGACCGGACAGATACTCTGGGGCCAACGTCCTGACTTTC
v_call: TRBV6-5; j_call: TRBJ2-6; clone_size: .; d_call: .; cdr3_aa: CASRTATF; cdr3_nt: TGTGCCAGCAGGACAGCGACTTTC
v_call: TRBV5-1; j_call: TRBJ2-2; clone_size: .; d_call: TRBD2; cdr3_aa: CASSLGREVSRNTGELFF; cdr3_nt: TGCGCCAGCAGCTTGGGGCGGGAGGTATCCCGGAACACCGGGGAGCTGTTTTTT
v_call: TRBV6-1; j_call: TRBJ2-6; clone_size: .; d_call: .; cdr3_aa: CASSEGLGKSSGANVLTF; cdr3_nt: TGTGCCAGCAGTGAAGGCCTAGGAAAGAGCTCTGGGGCCAACGTCCTGACTTTC
v_call: TRBV11-2; j_call: TRBJ2-5; clone_size: .; d_call: TRBD2; cdr3_aa: CASSSKGLVSSETQYF; cdr3_nt: TGTGCCAGCAGCTCCAAAGGACTAGTCTCATCTGAGACCCAGTACTTC
v_call: TRBV11-3; j_call: TRBJ2-5; clone_size: .; d_call: .; cdr3_aa: CASSGRSRVGEETQYF; cdr3_nt: TGTGCCAGCAGCGGCCGATCCAGGGTTGGCGAAGAGACCCAGTACTTC
v_call: TRBV6-5; j_call: TRBJ1-4; clone_size: .; d_call: .; cdr3_aa: CASSRSDSNEKLFF; cdr3_nt: TGTGCCAGCAGTAGATCAGACTCTAATGAAAAACTGTTTTTT
v_call: TRBV2; j_call: TRBJ2-3; clone_size: .; d_call: .; cdr3_aa: CASSEGLSTDTQYF; cdr3_nt: TGTGCCAGCAGTGAAGGTCTGAGCACAGATACGCAGTATTTT
v_call: TRBV9; j_call: TRBJ2-3; clone_size: few; d_call: TRBD1; cdr3_aa: CASNRGSSTDTQYF; cdr3_nt: TGTGCCAGCAACAGGGGATCTAGCACAGATACGCAGTATTTT
v_call: TRBV6-5; j_call: TRBJ2-1; clone_size: .; d_call: TRBD2; cdr3_aa: CASSQGLAYNEQFF; cdr3_nt: TGTGCCAGCAGTCAAGGACTAGCCTACAATGAGCAGTTCTTC
v_call: TRBV28; j_call: TRBJ1-5; clone_size: .; d_call: .; cdr3_aa: CASGGNQPQHF; cdr3_nt: TGTGCCAGCGGGGGGAATCAGCCCCAGCATTTT
v_call: TRBV7-9; j_call: TRBJ1-1; clone_size: .; d_call: .; cdr3_aa: CASSHRGSNTEAFF; cdr3_nt: TGTGCCAGCAGCCATAGGGGCTCGAACACTGAAGCTTTCTTT
v_call: TRBV14; j_call: TRBJ1-3; clone_size: .; d_call: TRBD1; cdr3_aa: CASRDRGSVNTIYF; cdr3_nt: TGTGCCAGCAGAGACAGGGGAAGTGTAAACACCATATATTTT
v_call: TRBV9; j_call: TRBJ2-2; clone_size: .; d_call: TRBD1; cdr3_aa: CASSARYRGRGGELFF; cdr3_nt: TGTGCCAGCAGCGCCCGATACAGGGGGCGAGGCGGGGAGCTGTTTTTT
v_call: TRBV5-1; j_call: TRBJ2-3; clone_size: .; d_call: .; cdr3_aa: CASRDSQAVDTQYF; cdr3_nt: TGCGCCAGCAGGGATTCACAGGCCGTGGATACGCAGTATTTT
v_call: TRBV7-6; j_call: TRBJ1-4; clone_size: .; d_call: .; cdr3_aa: CASSPRFLQGYNEKLFF; cdr3_nt: TGTGCCAGCAGCCCCCGATTCCTACAGGGATATAATGAAAAACTGTTTTTT
v_call: TRBV7-2; j_call: TRBJ1-3; clone_size: .; d_call: TRBD1; cdr3_aa: CASSWDRFSGNTIYF; cdr3_nt: TGTGCCAGCAGCTGGGACAGGTTCTCTGGAAACACCATATATTTT
v_call: TRBV4-3; j_call: TRBJ2-6; clone_size: .; d_call: .; cdr3_aa: CASSQGAGFRGTGANVLTF; cdr3_nt: TGCGCCAGCAGCCAAGGGGCAGGGTTTCGTGGTACTGGGGCCAACGTCCTGACTTTC
v_call: TRBV7-2; j_call: TRBJ2-1; clone_size: .; d_call: TRBD2; cdr3_aa: CASSLGAGGWANEQFF; cdr3_nt: TGTGCCAGCAGCTTAGGAGCGGGAGGGTGGGCGAATGAGCAGTTCTTC
v_call: TRBV6-6; j_call: TRBJ1-1; clone_size: .; d_call: .; cdr3_aa: CASRPNGGGLNTEAFF; cdr3_nt: TGTGCCAGCAGACCCAACGGGGGAGGTCTGAACACTGAAGCTTTCTTT
v_call: TRBV4-3; j_call: TRBJ2-7; clone_size: .; d_call: .; cdr3_aa: CASSQNQGSSYEQYF; cdr3_nt: TGCGCCAGCAGCCAGAACCAGGGAAGCTCCTACGAGCAGTACTTC
v_call: TRBV18; j_call: TRBJ1-1; clone_size: once; d_call: TRBD1; cdr3_aa: CASSSMTGGSNTEAFF; cdr3_nt: TGTGCCAGCTCATCTATGACAGGGGGCTCGAACACTGAAGCTTTCTTT
v_call: TRBV2; j_call: TRBJ2-7; clone_size: .; d_call: .; cdr3_aa: CASSVVWGAYEQYF; cdr3_nt: TGTGCCAGCAGTGTGGTCTGGGGGGCCTACGAGCAGTACTTC
v_call: TRBV6-5; j_call: TRBJ2-5; clone_size: .; d_call: TRBD2; cdr3_aa: CASRRLAIQETQYF; cdr3_nt: TGTGCCAGCAGAAGACTAGCCATTCAGGAGACCCAGTACTTC
v_call: TRBV2; j_call: TRBJ2-1; clone_size: .; d_call: TRBD2; cdr3_aa: CASKRGGGNEQFF; cdr3_nt: TGTGCCAGCAAGCGGGGAGGCGGCAATGAGCAGTTCTTC
v_call: TRBV6-5; j_call: TRBJ2-1; clone_size: .; d_call: TRBD2; cdr3_aa: CATRYLAGGPLEQFF; cdr3_nt: TGTGCCACCCGTTATTTAGCGGGGGGGCCACTGGAGCAGTTCTTC
v_call: TRBV11-3; j_call: TRBJ2-3; clone_size: .; d_call: .; cdr3_aa: CASSFRRTFTDTQYF; cdr3_nt: TGTGCCAGCAGCTTTAGGAGGACTTTCACAGATACGCAGTATTTT
v_call: TRBV5-6; j_call: TRBJ2-1; clone_size: .; d_call: TRBD2; cdr3_aa: CASSLGLAGPDEQFF; cdr3_nt: TGTGCCAGCAGCTTGGGACTAGCGGGGCCTGATGAGCAGTTCTTC
v_call: TRBV5-4; j_call: TRBJ2-7; clone_size: .; d_call: TRBD1; cdr3_aa: CASAMGQGRGYEQYF; cdr3_nt: TGTGCCAGCGCCATGGGACAGGGAAGGGGCTACGAGCAGTACTTC
v_call: TRBV6-5; j_call: TRBJ2-1; clone_size: .; d_call: TRBD2; cdr3_aa: CASSQGLAGEQFF; cdr3_nt: TGTGCCAGCAGCCAGGGACTAGCGGGAGAGCAGTTCTTC
v_call: TRBV15; j_call: TRBJ1-3; clone_size: .; d_call: .; cdr3_aa: CATSRRGGSGNTIYF; cdr3_nt: TGTGCCACCAGCAGGAGGGGGGGTTCTGGAAACACCATATATTTT
v_call: TRBV7-8; j_call: TRBJ2-7; clone_size: .; d_call: .; cdr3_aa: CASSSLVGGLYEQYF; cdr3_nt: TGTGCCAGCAGCTCCCTGGTGGGGGGTCTCTACGAGCAGTACTTC
v_call: TRBV27; j_call: TRBJ2-2; clone_size: once; d_call: TRBD2; cdr3_aa: CASSFVLAENTGELFF; cdr3_nt: TGTGCCAGCAGTTTCGTACTAGCGGAGAACACCGGGGAGCTGTTTTTT
v_call: TRBV7-2; j_call: TRBJ1-4; clone_size: .; d_call: .; cdr3_aa: CASSLGTGATNEKLFF; cdr3_nt: TGTGCCAGCAGCTTAGGAACAGGTGCAACTAATGAAAAACTGTTTTTT
v_call: TRBV7-9; j_call: TRBJ1-5; clone_size: .; d_call: .; cdr3_aa: CASSPLMGHQPQHF; cdr3_nt: TGTGCCAGCAGCCCGTTAATGGGCCATCAGCCCCAGCATTTT
v_call: TRBV27; j_call: TRBJ2-7; clone_size: once; d_call: TRBD2; cdr3_aa: CASAELNRGVHEQYF; cdr3_nt: TGTGCCAGCGCAGAGCTAAATCGGGGGGTCCACGAGCAGTACTTC